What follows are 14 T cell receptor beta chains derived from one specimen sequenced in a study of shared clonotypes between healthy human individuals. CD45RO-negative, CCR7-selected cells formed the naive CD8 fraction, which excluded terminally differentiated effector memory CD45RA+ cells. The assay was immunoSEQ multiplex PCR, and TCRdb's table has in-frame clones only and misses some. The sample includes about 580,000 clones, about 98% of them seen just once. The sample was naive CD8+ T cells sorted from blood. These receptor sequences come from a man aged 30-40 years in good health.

Written as DNA, the CDR3 is TGTGCCAGCAGCGATGGGACAGGGTATGTCCCCCAGCATTTT. Translation gives CASSDGTGYVPQHF. V usage is TRBV9 and J usage is TRBJ1-5, with 9 bases lining up with TRBD1. Losses at the gene ends were 3 bases for V and 10 bases for J; bases not matched to a gene: 8. Germline assignment: CDR1 SGDLS and CDR2 YYNGEE. CDR3 size: 14 residues.

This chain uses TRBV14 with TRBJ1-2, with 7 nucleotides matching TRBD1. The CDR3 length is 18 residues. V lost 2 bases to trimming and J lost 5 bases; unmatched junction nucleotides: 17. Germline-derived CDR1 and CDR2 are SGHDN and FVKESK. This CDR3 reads CASSQLTSGGNRLYGYTF. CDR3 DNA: TGTGCCAGCAGCCAACTCACATCAGGGGGTAACAGGCTGTATGGCTACACCTTC.

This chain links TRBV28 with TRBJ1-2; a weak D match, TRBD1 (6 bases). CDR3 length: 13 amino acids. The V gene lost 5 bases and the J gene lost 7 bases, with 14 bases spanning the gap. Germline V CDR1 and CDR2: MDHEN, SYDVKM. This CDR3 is CASSTLQGSGYTF. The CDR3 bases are TGTGCCAGCAGTACCCTACAGGGAAGTGGCTACACCTTC.

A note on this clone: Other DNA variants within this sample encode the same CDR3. CDR3 region: CASSLTGGSETQYF. In DNA form, the CDR3 reads TGTGCCAGCAGCTTAACTGGGGGGAGCGAGACCCAGTACTTC. V usage is TRBV7-3 and J usage is TRBJ2-5; perhaps TRBD2 as D (6 bases). The CDR3 is 14 amino acids. Germline-derived CDR1 and CDR2 are SGHTA and FQGTGA. The V gene lost 0 bases and the J gene lost 5 bases, with 10 bases spanning the gap.

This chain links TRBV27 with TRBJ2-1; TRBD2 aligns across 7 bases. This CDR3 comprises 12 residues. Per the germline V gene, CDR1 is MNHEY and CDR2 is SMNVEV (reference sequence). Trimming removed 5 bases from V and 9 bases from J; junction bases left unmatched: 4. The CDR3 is CASSSGMGEQFF. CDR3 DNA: TGTGCCAGCAGTAGCGGGATGGGTGAGCAGTTCTTC.

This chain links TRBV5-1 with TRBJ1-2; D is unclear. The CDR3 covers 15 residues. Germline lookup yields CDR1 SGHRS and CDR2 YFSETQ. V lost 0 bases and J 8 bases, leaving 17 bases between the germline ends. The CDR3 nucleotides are TGCGCCAGCAGCTTGGCCTCCGGGCTTGGTGGGGGCTACACCTTC. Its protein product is CASSLASGLGGGYTF.

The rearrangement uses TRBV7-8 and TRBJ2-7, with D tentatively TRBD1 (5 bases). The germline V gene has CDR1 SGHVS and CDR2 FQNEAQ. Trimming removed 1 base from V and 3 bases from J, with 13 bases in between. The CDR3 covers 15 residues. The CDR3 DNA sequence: TGTGCCAGCAGCTTAGGAATGGGGCAGCACTACGAGCAGTACTTC. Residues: CASSLGMGQHYEQYF.

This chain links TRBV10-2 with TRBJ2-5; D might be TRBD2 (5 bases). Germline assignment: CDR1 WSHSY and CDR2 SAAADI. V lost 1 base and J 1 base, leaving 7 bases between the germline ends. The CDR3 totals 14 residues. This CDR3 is CASSEWTSQETQYF. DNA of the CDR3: TGCGCCAGCAGTGAGTGGACTTCCCAAGAGACCCAGTACTTC.

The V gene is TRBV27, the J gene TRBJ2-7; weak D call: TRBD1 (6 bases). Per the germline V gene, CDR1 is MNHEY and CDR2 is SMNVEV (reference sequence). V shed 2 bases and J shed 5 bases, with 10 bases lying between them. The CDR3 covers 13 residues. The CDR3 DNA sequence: TGTGCCAGCAGTTTAACAGGGAAGCACGAGCAGTACTTC. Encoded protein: CASSLTGKHEQYF.

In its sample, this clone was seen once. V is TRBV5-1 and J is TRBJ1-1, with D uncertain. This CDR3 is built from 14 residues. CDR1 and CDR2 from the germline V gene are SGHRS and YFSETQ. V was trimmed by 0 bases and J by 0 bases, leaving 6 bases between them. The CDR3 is CASSLANLNTEAFF. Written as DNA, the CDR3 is TGCGCCAGCAGCTTGGCCAACCTGAACACTGAAGCTTTCTTT. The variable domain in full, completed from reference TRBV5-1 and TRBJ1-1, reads KAGVTQTPRYLIKTRGQQVTLSCSPISGHRSVSWYQQTPGQGLQFLFEYFSETQRNKGNFPGRFSGRQFSNSRSEMNVSTLELGDSALYLCASSLANLNTEAFFGQGTRLTVV.

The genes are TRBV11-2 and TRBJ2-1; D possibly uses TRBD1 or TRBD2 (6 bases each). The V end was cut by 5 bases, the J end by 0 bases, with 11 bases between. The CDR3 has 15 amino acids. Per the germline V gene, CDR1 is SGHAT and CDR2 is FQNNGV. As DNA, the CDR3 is TGTGCCAGCAGCGCGCGGGACAACTCCTACAATGAGCAGTTCTTC. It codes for CASSARDNSYNEQFF. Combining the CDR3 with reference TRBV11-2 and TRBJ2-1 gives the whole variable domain EAGVAQSPRYKIIEKRQSVAFWCNPISGHATLYWYQQILGQGPKLLIQFQNNGVVDDSQLPKDRFSAERLKGVDSTLKIQPAKLEDSAVYLCASSARDNSYNEQFFGPGTRLTVL.

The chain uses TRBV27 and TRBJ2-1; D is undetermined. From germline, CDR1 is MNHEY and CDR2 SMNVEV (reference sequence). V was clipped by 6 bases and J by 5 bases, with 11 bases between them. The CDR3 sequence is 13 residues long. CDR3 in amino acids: CASSPPQDNEQFF. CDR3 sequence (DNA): TGTGCCAGCAGCCCACCTCAAGACAATGAGCAGTTCTTC.

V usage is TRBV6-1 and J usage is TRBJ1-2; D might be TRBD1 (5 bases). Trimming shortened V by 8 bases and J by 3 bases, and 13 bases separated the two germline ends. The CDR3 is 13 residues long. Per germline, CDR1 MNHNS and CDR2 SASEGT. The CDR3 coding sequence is TGTGCCAGCCGAGGGGAATACGACTATGGCTACACCTTC. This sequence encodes CASRGEYDYGYTF.

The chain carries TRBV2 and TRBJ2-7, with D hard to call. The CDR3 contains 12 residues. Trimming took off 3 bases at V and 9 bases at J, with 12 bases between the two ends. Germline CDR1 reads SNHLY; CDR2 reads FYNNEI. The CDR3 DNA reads TGTGCCAGCAGTGATGCTAGTTGGGGGCAGTACTTC. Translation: CASSDASWGQYF.